These 16 T cell receptor beta chains were all obtained from the same sample, sequenced in a study of T cells in Graves' hyperthyroidism and ophthalmopathy. RNA transcripts gave rise to amplified TCR beta CDR3 regions. HTBI primers were used for first-round RT-PCR of the TCR CDR3. TCRdb analysed the multiplex PCR reads with MiXCR anew, one entry per CDR3 protein. The sample consists of approximately 700,000 distinct CDR3 sequences, about 16% of them appearing once. Material for sequencing was blood. All receptors derive from a man younger than 35 with Graves' hyperthyroidism.

This clonotype was seen many times. The chain carries TRBV12-3 or TRBV12-4 and TRBJ2-5; D might be TRBD1 (6 bases). The V and J ends lost 6 bases and 1 base respectively, with 15 bases between them. This CDR3 has 15 residues. The CDR3 protein is CASSHRQGFQETQYF. DNA of the CDR3: TGTGCCAGCAGCCATCGGCAGGGGTTCCAAGAGACCCAGTACTTC.

The chain employs TRBV19 and TRBJ2-3; D is perhaps TRBD1 (6 bases). CDR1 is LNHDA, CDR2 SQIVND, per germline (reference sequence). V lost 10 bases and J 8 bases, leaving 19 bases between the germline ends. The CDR3 is made up of 13 amino acids. The CDR3 region is CATSFETQGTQYF. The DNA of the CDR3 is TGTGCCACCTCATTCGAAACACAGGGTACGCAGTATTTT.

V gene TRBV20-1 combines with J gene TRBJ1-5; tentative D call: TRBD1 (5 bases). V gave up 5 bases and J gave up 3 bases, with 14 bases separating them. Looked up from germline, CDR1 is DFQATT and CDR2 is SNEGSKA (reference sequence). This CDR3 region has 14 residues. This CDR3 reads CSAYRDLDNQPQHF. CDR3 DNA sequence: TGCAGTGCTTACCGGGACTTGGACAATCAGCCCCAGCATTTT.

The sample holds many counts of this clonotype. CDR3: CASSLDSVYQPQHF. In nucleotides, the CDR3 is TGTGCCAGCAGTCTAGACAGCGTTTATCAGCCCCAGCATTTT. This chain connects TRBV12-3 or TRBV12-4 to TRBJ1-5; maybe TRBD1 (5 bases). There are 14 residues in the CDR3. Trimming cost V 5 bases and J 5 bases, with 13 bases left between them.

This clonotype was recorded many times. The chain couples TRBV7-2 to TRBJ2-1; 9 bases line up with TRBD1. There are 15 residues in the CDR3. In germline, CDR1 is SGHTA, CDR2 FQGNSA. V was clipped by 2 bases and J by 9 bases; unmatched bases: 8. The CDR3 protein is CASSLPGQGRGEQFF. The CDR3 bases are TGTGCCAGCAGCTTACCGGGACAGGGAAGGGGTGAGCAGTTCTTC.

This clonotype appeared many times. The chain carries TRBV2 and TRBJ2-2; D gene unclear. This CDR3 region has 13 residues. Trimming removed 6 bases at V and 1 base at J, with 6 bases between. Germline CDR1 is SNHLY and CDR2 is FYNNEI. The CDR3 DNA sequence: TGTGCCAGCAGAGGGTGGAACACCGGGGAGCTGTTTTTT. Translation: CASRGWNTGELFF. The variable domain in full, completed from reference TRBV2 and TRBJ2-2, reads EPEVTQTPSHQVTQMGQEVILRCVPISNHLYFYWYRQILGQKVEFLVSFYNNEISEKSEIFDDQFSVERPDGSNFTLKIRSTKLEDSAMYFCASRGWNTGELFFGEGSRLTVL.

This clonotype came up many times. The V gene is TRBV7-3, the J gene TRBJ2-1; 11 positions agree with TRBD2. This CDR3 comprises 16 residues. With 0 bases clipped from V and 4 bases from J, the junction kept 2 bases outside the gene matches. CDR1 is SGHTA and CDR2 is FQGTGA in the germline V gene. This CDR3 is CASSLTSGRVYNEQFF. CDR3 nucleotides: TGTGCCAGCAGCTTAACTAGCGGGAGGGTATACAATGAGCAGTTCTTC.

The V and J genes are TRBV7-6 and TRBJ1-1; TRBD1 matches 7 bases. With V trimmed by 6 bases and J by 3 bases, 4 bases remained unmatched. CDR3 length equals 13 residues. Looked up from germline, CDR1 is SGHVS and CDR2 is FNYEAQ. The CDR3: CASRDTGDTEAFF. CDR3 DNA: TGTGCCAGCAGGGACACAGGGGACACTGAAGCTTTCTTT.

Of note for this clonotype: A much more abundant neighbour one base away suggests this may be a read error. The rearrangement uses TRBV27 and TRBJ2-7; unclear D gene. The CDR3 length is 16 residues. Germline assignment: CDR1 MNHEY and CDR2 SMNVEV (reference sequence). CDR3 coding DNA: TGTGCCAACAGTTTATCAAACGGAGTAGCCATTTACGAGCAGTACTTC. Its translation is CANSLSNGVAIYEQYF.

A note on this clonotype: The junction differs from germline at one of its ends, possibly a read error. V is TRBV29-1 and J is TRBJ2-7; 8 bases map to TRBD1. Germline V gene sequence: CDR1 SQVTM, CDR2 ANQGSEA. CDR3 length equals 15 residues. The CDR3 loop is CSGEIRQGPSYGQYF. The CDR3 DNA reads TGCAGCGGGGAGATCCGACAGGGGCCCTCCTACGGGCAGTACTTC.

V usage is TRBV7-2 and J usage is TRBJ2-7; 9 bases align to TRBD1. The germline gives CDR1 SGHTA, CDR2 FQGNSA. V lost 2 bases and J lost 4; bases outside the gene matches: 6. The CDR3 sequence is 15 residues long. This CDR3 reads CASSLTGTGRYEQYF. Written as DNA, the CDR3 is TGTGCCAGCAGCTTAACCGGGACAGGGAGATACGAGCAGTACTTC.

Many counts were recorded for this clonotype. V gene TRBV20-1 combines with J gene TRBJ2-7; D gene uncertain. CDR1 DFQATT and CDR2 SNEGSKA come from the germline V gene (reference sequence). The germline V and J ends were trimmed by 6 bases and 2 bases, with 17 bases remaining between them. The CDR3 is 14 amino acids. CDR3 in DNA: TGCAGTGCCCGGAAGGGCGGAGCAACCTACGAGCAGTACTTC. It specifies CSARKGGATYEQYF.

This clonotype was seen at least ten times. The genes are TRBV28 and TRBJ2-2; 9 nucleotides line up with TRBD1. Germline CDR1 and CDR2: MDHEN and SYDVKM. The V and J ends lost 6 bases and 4 bases, in that order; junction bases with no gene match: 9. The CDR3 runs 16 residues. The DNA for the CDR3 is TGTGCCAGCAGGGACAGGGGATTTAGGAGCACCGGGGAGCTGTTTTTT. Protein sequence: CASRDRGFRSTGELFF.

This clonotype was counted ten times or more. This chain uses TRBV11-2 with TRBJ2-7, with TRBD2 identical over 7 bases. The CDR3 contains 16 residues. The germline V gene encodes CDR1 SGHAT and CDR2 FQNNGV. V lost 2 bases and J lost 5; bases outside the gene matches: 12. The CDR3 coding sequence is TGTGCCAGCAGCTTAAAGTGGCGGGAGCTCTTCGACGAGCAGTACTTC. It yields the protein CASSLKWRELFDEQYF.

The CDR3 sequence is CSARATGGKIAGPSTDTQYF. CDR3 DNA: TGCAGTGCTAGAGCAACAGGGGGCAAGATAGCGGGACCTAGCACAGATACGCAGTATTTT. The chain uses TRBV20-1 and TRBJ2-3, with a weak D call TRBD1 (9 bases). The CDR3 is made up of 20 amino acids. V was clipped by 1 base and J by 0 bases, with 26 bases between them. From germline, CDR1 is DFQATT and CDR2 SNEGSKA (reference sequence).

The chain carries TRBV7-3 and TRBJ2-1; 12 nucleotides align to TRBD2. J was trimmed by 10 bases and V by 5 bases; bases with no gene match: 0. Germline loops: CDR1 SGHTA, CDR2 FQGTGA. The CDR3 runs to 12 residues. The CDR3 DNA sequence: TGTGCCAGCAGCGGACTAGCGGGAGAGCAGTTCTTC. This gives the protein CASSGLAGEQFF. The full variable domain, completed using reference TRBV7-3 and TRBJ2-1, is GAGVSQTPSNKVTEKGKYVELRCDPISGHTALYWYRQSLGQGPEFLIYFQGTGAADDSGLPNDRFFAVRPEGSVSTLKIQRTERGDSAVYLCASSGLAGEQFFGPGTRLTVL.